This T cell receptor beta chain was retrieved from a study of T cell responses to AZD1222 COVID-19 vaccine. Study results and limitations: Researchers report vaccine-associated CD4 TCRs spanning spike, with dominance at 160-218 and 743-854.

The germline gives CDR1 LNHDA, CDR2 SQIVND (reference sequence). This CDR3 contains 14 residues. V trimming: 5 bases; J trimming: 3 bases; junction bases outside the gene matches: 6. Repertoires were generated with immunoSEQ multiplex PCR, while TCRdb's copy carries only in-frame clones and drops some. The table lists some 130,000 clones, about 90% of them singletons, with 15% to 20% in the top ten. About this clone: Its antigen is unidentified.

This clonotype was sampled from an adult in good health. The sample consisted of peripheral blood, taken on day 0 of MenACWY control vaccination. The chain couples TRBV19 to TRBJ1-1; 7 bases are a match to TRBD1. In DNA, the CDR3 is TGTGCCAGTAGTGAAAAGGGGGCCTACACTGAAGCTTTCTTT. Translation gives CASSEKGAYTEAFF.